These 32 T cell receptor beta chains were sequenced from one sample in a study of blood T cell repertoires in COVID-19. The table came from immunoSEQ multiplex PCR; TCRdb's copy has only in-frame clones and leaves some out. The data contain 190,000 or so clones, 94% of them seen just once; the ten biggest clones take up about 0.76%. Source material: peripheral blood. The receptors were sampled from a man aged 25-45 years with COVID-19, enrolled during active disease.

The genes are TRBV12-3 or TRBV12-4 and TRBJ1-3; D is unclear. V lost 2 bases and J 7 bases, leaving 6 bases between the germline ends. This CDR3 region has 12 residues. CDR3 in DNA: TGTGCCAGCAGTTTAACGAGGAACACCATATATTTT. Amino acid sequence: CASSLTRNTIYF.

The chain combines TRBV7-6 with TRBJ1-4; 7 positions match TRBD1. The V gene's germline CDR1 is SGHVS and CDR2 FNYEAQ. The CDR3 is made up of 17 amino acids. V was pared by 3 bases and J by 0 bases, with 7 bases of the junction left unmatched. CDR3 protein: CASSFGRGMTTNEKLFF. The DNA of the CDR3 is TGTGCCAGCAGCTTTGGCAGGGGGATGACAACTAATGAAAAACTGTTTTTT.

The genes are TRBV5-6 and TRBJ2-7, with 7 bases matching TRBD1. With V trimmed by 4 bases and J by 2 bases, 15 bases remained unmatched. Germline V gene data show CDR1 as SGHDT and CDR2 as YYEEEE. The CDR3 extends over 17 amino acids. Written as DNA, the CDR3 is TGTGCCAGCAGCCCCCTGACCCGGGACAGCTTTACCTACGAGCAGTACTTC. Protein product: CASSPLTRDSFTYEQYF.

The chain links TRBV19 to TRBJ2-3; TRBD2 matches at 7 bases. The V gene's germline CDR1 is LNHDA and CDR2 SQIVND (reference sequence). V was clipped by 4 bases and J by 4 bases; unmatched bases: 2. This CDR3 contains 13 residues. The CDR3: CASSRGLADTQYF. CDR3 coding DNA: TGTGCCAGTAGTAGAGGACTAGCAGATACGCAGTATTTT.

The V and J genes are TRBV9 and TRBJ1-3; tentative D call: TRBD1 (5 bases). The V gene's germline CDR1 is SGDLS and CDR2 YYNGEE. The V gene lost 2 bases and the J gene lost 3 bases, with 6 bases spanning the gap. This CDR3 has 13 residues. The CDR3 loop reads CASSVTGGNTIYF. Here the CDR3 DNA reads TGTGCCAGCAGCGTTACAGGTGGAAACACCATATATTTT. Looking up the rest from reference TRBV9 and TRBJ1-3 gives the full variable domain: DSGVTQTPKHLITATGQRVTLRCSPRSGDLSVYWYQQSLDQGLQFLIQYYNGEERAKGNILERFSAQQFPDLHSELNLSSLELGDSALYFCASSVTGGNTIYFGEGSWLTVV.

The CDR3 DNA reads TGTGCCAGTAGTCCCGACAGGGGAGTTTGGTATGGCTACACCTTC. Protein: CASSPDRGVWYGYTF. The chain is built from TRBV19 and TRBJ1-2, with 8 bases fitting TRBD1. The CDR3 runs 15 residues. The germline CDR1 and CDR2 sequences are LNHDA and SQIVND (reference sequence). Unmatched junction bases numbered 10, after V lost 5 bases and J lost 5 bases.

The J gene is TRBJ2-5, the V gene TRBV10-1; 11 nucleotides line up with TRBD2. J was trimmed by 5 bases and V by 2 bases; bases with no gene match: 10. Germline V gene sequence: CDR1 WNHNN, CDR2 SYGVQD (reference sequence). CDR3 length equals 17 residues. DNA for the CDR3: TGCGCCAGCAGTGAGGGGTCTCTAGCGGGGGGCCGGGAGACCCAGTACTTC. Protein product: CASSEGSLAGGRETQYF.

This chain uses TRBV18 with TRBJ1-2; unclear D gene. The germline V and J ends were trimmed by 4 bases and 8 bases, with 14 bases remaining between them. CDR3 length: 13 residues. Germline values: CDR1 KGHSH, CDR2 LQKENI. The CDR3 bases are TGTGCCAGCTCACGTCGGAGGGAGGACGGCTACACCTTC. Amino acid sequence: CASSRRREDGYTF.

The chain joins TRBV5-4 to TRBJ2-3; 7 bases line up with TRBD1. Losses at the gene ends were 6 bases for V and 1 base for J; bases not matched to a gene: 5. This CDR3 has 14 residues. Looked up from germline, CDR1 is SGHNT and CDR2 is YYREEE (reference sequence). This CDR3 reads CASIPDRGTDTQYF. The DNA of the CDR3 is TGTGCCAGCATACCCGACAGGGGCACAGATACGCAGTATTTT.

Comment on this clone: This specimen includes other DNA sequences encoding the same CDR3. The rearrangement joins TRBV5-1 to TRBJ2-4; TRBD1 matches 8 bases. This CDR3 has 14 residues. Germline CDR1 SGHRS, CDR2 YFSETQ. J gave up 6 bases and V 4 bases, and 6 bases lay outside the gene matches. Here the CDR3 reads CASSPGTGGNIQYF. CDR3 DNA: TGCGCCAGCAGCCCCGGGACAGGTGGAAACATTCAGTACTTC.

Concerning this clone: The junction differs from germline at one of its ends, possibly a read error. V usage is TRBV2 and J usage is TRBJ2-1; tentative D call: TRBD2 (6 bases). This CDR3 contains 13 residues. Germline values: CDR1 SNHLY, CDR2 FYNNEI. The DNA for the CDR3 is TGTGCCAGCAATGAAGGCGGGAACAATGAGCAGTTCTTC. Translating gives CASNEGGNNEQFF. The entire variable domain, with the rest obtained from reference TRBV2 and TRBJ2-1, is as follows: EPEVTQTPSHQVTQMGQEVILRCVPISNHLYFYWYRQILGQKVEFLVSFYNNEISEKSEIFDDQFSVERPDGSNFTLKIRSTKLEDSAMYFCASNEGGNNEQFFGPGTRLTVL.

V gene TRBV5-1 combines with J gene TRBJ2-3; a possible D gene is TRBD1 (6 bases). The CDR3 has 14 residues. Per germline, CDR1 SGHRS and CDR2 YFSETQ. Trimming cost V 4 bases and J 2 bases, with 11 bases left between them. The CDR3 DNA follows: TGCGCCAGCAGCGGGGACACCTCCACAGATACGCAGTATTTT. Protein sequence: CASSGDTSTDTQYF.

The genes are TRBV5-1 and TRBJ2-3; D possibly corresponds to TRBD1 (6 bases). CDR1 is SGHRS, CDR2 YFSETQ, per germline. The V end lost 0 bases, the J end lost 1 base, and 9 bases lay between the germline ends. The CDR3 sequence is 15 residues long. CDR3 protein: CASSLVQGRTDTQYF. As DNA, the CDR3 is TGCGCCAGCAGCTTGGTACAGGGCCGCACAGATACGCAGTATTTT.

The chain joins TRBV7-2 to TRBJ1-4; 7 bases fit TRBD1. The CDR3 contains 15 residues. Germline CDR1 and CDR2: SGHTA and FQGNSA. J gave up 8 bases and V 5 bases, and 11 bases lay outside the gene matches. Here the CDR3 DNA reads TGTGCCAGCAGCAAGCAAACAGGGGAGAGGGAAAAACTGTTTTTT. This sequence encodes CASSKQTGEREKLFF.

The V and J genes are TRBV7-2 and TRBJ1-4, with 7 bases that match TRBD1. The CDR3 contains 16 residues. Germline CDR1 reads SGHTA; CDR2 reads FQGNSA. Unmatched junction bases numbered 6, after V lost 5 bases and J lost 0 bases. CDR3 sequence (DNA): TGTGCCAGCAGCCTAAGACAGGGTGCAACTAATGAAAAACTGTTTTTT. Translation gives CASSLRQGATNEKLFF. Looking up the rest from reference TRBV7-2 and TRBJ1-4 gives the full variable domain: GAGVSQSPSNKVTEKGKDVELRCDPISGHTALYWYRQSLGQGLEFLIYFQGNSAPDKSGLPSDRFSAERTGGSVSTLTIQRTQQEDSAVYLCASSLRQGATNEKLFFGSGTQLSVL.

The CDR3 sequence is CASSFFGGTEAFF. The CDR3 region has the DNA TGCGCCAGCAGCTTTTTCGGCGGGACTGAAGCTTTCTTT. V usage is TRBV5-1 and J usage is TRBJ1-1, with D unresolved. CDR1 and CDR2 from the germline V gene are SGHRS and YFSETQ. The CDR3 spans 13 residues. V was pared by 2 bases and J by 5 bases, with 10 bases between.

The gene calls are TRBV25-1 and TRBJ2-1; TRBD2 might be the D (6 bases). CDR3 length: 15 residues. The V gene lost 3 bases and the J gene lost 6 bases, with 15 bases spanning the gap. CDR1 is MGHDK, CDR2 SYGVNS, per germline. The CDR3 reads CASSDGTLRINEQFF. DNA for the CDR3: TGTGCCAGCAGTGACGGGACTTTACGGATCAATGAGCAGTTCTTC.

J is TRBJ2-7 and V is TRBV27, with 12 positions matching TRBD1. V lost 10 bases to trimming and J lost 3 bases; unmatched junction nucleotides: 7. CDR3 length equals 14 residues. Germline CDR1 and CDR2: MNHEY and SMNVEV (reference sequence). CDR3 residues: CATRGTGGFYEQYF. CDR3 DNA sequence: TGTGCCACCCGAGGGACAGGGGGCTTCTACGAGCAGTACTTC.

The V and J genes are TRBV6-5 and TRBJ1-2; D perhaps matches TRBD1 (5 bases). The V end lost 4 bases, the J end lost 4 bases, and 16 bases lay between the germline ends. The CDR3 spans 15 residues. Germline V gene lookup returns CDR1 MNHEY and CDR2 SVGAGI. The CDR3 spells CASSSRGDPRYGYTF. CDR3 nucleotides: TGTGCCAGCAGTTCCCGGGGGGATCCACGCTATGGCTACACCTTC.

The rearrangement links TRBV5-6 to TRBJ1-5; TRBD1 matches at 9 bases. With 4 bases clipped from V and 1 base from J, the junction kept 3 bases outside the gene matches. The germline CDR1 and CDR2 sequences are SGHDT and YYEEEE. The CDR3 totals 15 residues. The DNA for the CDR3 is TGTGCCAGCAGCAAACAGGGGGCAAGCAATCAGCCCCAGCATTTT. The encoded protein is CASSKQGASNQPQHF.

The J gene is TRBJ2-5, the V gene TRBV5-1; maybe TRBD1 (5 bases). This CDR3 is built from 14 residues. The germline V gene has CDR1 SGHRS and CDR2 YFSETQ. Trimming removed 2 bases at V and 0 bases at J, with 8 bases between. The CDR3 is CASSLKGNQETQYF. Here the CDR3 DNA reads TGCGCCAGCAGCTTAAAGGGGAACCAAGAGACCCAGTACTTC.

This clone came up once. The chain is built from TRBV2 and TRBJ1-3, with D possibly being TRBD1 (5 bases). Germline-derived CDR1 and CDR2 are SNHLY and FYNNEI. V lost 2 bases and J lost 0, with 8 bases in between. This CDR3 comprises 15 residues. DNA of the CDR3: TGTGCCAGCAGTGAATCGGGGGGCTCTGGAAACACCATATATTTT. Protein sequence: CASSESGGSGNTIYF.

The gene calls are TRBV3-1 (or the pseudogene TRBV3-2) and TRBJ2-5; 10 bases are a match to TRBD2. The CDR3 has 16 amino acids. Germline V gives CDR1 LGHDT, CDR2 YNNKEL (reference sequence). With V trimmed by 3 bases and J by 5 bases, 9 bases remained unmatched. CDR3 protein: CASSQGTSGEVETQYF. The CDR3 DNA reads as TGTGCCAGCAGCCAGGGCACTAGCGGGGAGGTCGAGACCCAGTACTTC.

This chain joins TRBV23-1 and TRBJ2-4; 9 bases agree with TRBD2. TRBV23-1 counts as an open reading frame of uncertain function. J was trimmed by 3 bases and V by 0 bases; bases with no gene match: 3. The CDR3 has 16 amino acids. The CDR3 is CASSQSAGGGKNIQYF. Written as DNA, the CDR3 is TGCGCCAGCAGTCAATCAGCGGGGGGCGGCAAAAACATTCAGTACTTC.

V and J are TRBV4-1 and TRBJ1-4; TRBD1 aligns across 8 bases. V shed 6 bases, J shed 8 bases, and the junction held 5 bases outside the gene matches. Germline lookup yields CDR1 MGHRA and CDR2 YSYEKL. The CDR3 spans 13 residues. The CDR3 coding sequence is TGCGCCAGCAGAAGTCAGGGGGCCGAAAAACTGTTTTTT. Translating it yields CASRSQGAEKLFF.

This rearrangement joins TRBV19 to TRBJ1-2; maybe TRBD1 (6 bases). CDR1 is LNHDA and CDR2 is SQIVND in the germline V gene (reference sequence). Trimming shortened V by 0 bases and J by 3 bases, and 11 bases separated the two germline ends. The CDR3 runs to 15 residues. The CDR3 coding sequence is TGTGCCAGTAGTATAGAAGAACAGGGCCACTATGGCTACACCTTC. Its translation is CASSIEEQGHYGYTF.

The CDR3 DNA reads as TGTGCCAGCACCACCTCGGAGGGACGGAACAATCAGCCCCAGCATTTT. Its protein is CASTTSEGRNNQPQHF. J is TRBJ1-5 and V is TRBV27; D is possibly TRBD1 (5 bases). CDR1 and CDR2 (germline): MNHEY, SMNVEV (reference sequence). The CDR3 loop spans 16 amino acids. V gave up 7 bases and J gave up 3 bases, with 19 bases separating them.

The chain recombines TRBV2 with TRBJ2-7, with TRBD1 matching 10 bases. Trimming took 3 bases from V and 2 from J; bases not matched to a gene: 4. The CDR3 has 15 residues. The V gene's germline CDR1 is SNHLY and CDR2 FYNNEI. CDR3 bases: TGTGCCAGCAGTGAGACGGACAGGGGGGCCTACGAGCAGTACTTC. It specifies CASSETDRGAYEQYF.

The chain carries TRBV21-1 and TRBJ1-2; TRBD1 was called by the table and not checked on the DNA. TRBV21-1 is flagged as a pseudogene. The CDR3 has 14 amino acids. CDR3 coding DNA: TGTGCCAGCAGCGAAGGGGCTTCCCACTATGGCTACACCTTC. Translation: CASSEGASHYGYTF.

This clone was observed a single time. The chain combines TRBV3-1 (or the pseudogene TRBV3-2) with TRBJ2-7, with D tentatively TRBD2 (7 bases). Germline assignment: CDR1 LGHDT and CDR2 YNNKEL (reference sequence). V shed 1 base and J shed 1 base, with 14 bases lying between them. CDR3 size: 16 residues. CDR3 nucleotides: TGTGCCAGCAGCCAAGGTTGGAGGGGGGGATCCTACGAGCAGTACTTC. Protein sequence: CASSQGWRGGSYEQYF.

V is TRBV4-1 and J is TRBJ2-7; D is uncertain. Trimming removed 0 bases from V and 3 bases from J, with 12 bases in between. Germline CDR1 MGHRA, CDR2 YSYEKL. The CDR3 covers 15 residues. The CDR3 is CASSQDIVNLYEQYF. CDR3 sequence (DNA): TGCGCCAGCAGCCAAGATATAGTCAACCTCTACGAGCAGTACTTC.

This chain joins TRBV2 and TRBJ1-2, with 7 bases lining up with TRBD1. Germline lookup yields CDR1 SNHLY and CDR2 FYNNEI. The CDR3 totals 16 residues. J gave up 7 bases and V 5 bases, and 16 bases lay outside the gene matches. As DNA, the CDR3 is TGTGCCAGCAGTCAGACTGGCGGCAGGGGGGTTTTTGGCTACACCTTC. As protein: CASSQTGGRGVFGYTF.